The 31 T cell receptor beta chains reported below all come from one sample, sequenced in a study of shared clonotypes between healthy human individuals. Sequencing used immunoSEQ multiplex PCR; TCRdb keeps in-frame clones, though not all of them. The table lists some 450,000 clones, roughly three quarters of them singletons. The sequenced sample consisted of PBMCs. The receptor set was obtained from a woman aged 40 to 50 in good health. Some clones in this sample may be carry-over from other donors' samples.

The chain recombines TRBV18 with TRBJ2-7; TRBD1 matches at 8 bases. The V gene's germline CDR1 is KGHSH and CDR2 LQKENI. The CDR3 has 16 residues. J lost 2 bases, V lost 2 bases, and 8 bases had no gene match. CDR3 protein: CASSPTGQGIPYEQYF. The CDR3 DNA follows: TGTGCCAGCTCACCAACTGGACAGGGCATCCCCTACGAGCAGTACTTC. Complete variable domain (other parts from reference TRBV18 and TRBJ2-7): NAGVMQNPRHLVRRRGQEARLRCSPMKGHSHVYWYRQLPEEGLKFMVYLQKENIIDESGMPKERFSAEFPKEGPSILRIQQVVRGDSAAYFCASSPTGQGIPYEQYFGPGTRLTVT.

The chain is built from TRBV5-8 and TRBJ2-3, with 7 bases matching TRBD1. Germline loops: CDR1 SGHTS, CDR2 YDEGEE. The CDR3 is 13 residues long. With V trimmed by 2 bases and J by 4 bases, 1 base remained unmatched. CDR3 in DNA: TGTGCCAGCAGCTTCAGGGGGTCAGATACGCAGTATTTT. It encodes CASSFRGSDTQYF.

The gene calls are TRBV10-3 and TRBJ2-2; no clear D gene. Trimming shortened V by 5 bases and J by 7 bases, and 5 bases separated the two germline ends. The CDR3 extends over 11 amino acids. CDR1 ENHRY and CDR2 SYGVKD come from the germline V gene. The chain's CDR3 is CAISTNGELFF. In DNA form, the CDR3 reads TGTGCCATCAGTACCAACGGGGAGCTGTTTTTT.

The chain links TRBV20-1 to TRBJ1-3; D gene uncertain. The CDR3 spans 11 residues. Between the trimmed V and J ends, which lost 5 bases and 0 bases, there was a span of 2 bases. Germline assignment: CDR1 DFQATT and CDR2 SNEGSKA (reference sequence). CDR3 region: CSASSGNTIYF. CDR3 sequence (DNA): TGCAGTGCTTCCTCTGGAAACACCATATATTTT.

J is TRBJ1-1 and V is TRBV7-3; 7 bases line up with TRBD1. Germline V gene data show CDR1 as SGHTA and CDR2 as FQGTGA. CDR3 length equals 12 residues. With 4 bases clipped from V and 10 bases from J, the junction kept 6 bases outside the gene matches. The DNA of the CDR3 is TGTGCCAGCAGCTCAGCAGGGGGTGTAGCTTTCTTT. Encoded protein: CASSSAGGVAFF.

The chain recombines TRBV7-9 with TRBJ1-1, with 11 bases lining up with TRBD1. From germline, CDR1 is SEHNR and CDR2 FQNEAQ (reference sequence). After removal of 1 base from V and 12 bases from J, the junction contained 4 bases not matched to a gene. There are 13 residues in the CDR3. The CDR3 is CASSLGDRGETFF. The CDR3 DNA is TGTGCCAGCAGCTTAGGGGACAGGGGGGAGACTTTCTTT. Drawing the rest from reference TRBV7-9 and TRBJ1-1, the complete variable domain is DTGVSQNPRHKITKRGQNVTFRCDPISEHNRLYWYRQTLGQGPEFLTYFQNEAQLEKSRLLSDRFSAERPKGSFSTLEIQRTEQGDSAMYLCASSLGDRGETFFGQGTRLTVV.

The rearrangement uses TRBV18 and TRBJ2-5, with TRBD2 matching over 10 bases. CDR1 and CDR2 from the germline V gene are KGHSH and LQKENI. The length of the CDR3 is 18 residues. V lost 3 bases, J lost 4 bases, and 14 bases stayed unmatched. CDR3 nucleotides: TGTGCCAGCTCACCCCTCGATGGACTAGCGGTAAATCTAGAGACCCAGTACTTC. This translates into CASSPLDGLAVNLETQYF.

Many counts were recorded for this clone. Different DNA sequences within this sample yield the same CDR3. The V and J genes are TRBV6-6 and TRBJ1-1; TRBD1 might be the D (6 bases). V lost 4 bases and J 4 bases, leaving 13 bases between the germline ends. The CDR3 loop spans 14 amino acids. Germline V gene lookup returns CDR1 MNHNY and CDR2 SVGAGI (reference sequence). As DNA, the CDR3 is TGTGCCAGCAGTTCCTTCACAGGGAGCACTGAAGCTTTCTTT. It yields the protein CASSSFTGSTEAFF.

A single count supports this clone. V and J are TRBV7-2 and TRBJ2-7; 9 bases map to TRBD1. With 5 bases clipped from V and 3 bases from J, the junction kept 5 bases outside the gene matches. CDR1 is SGHTA and CDR2 is FQGNSA in the germline V gene. This CDR3 comprises 14 residues. DNA for the CDR3: TGTGCCAGCAGCGCCCGACAGGGGGACTACGAGCAGTACTTC. Protein sequence: CASSARQGDYEQYF. Together with reference TRBV7-2 and TRBJ2-7, the CDR3 gives the full variable domain: GAGVSQSPSNKVTEKGKDVELRCDPISGHTALYWYRQSLGQGLEFLIYFQGNSAPDKSGLPSDRFSAERTGGSVSTLTIQRTQQEDSAVYLCASSARQGDYEQYFGPGTRLTVT.

The V call is TRBV4-1, the J call TRBJ1-5, with D unresolved. The CDR3 sequence is 13 residues long. V shed 3 bases and J shed 3 bases, with 6 bases lying between them. Germline CDR1 is MGHRA and CDR2 is YSYEKL. CDR3 nucleotides: TGCGCCAGCAGCCAGGGCCCCAATCAGCCCCAGCATTTT. Residues: CASSQGPNQPQHF.

The CDR3 spells CVRSLFRDWTDYGYTF. CDR3 DNA: TGTGTCAGAAGCCTCTTCCGGGACTGGACGGACTATGGCTACACCTTC. The chain links TRBV7-5 to TRBJ1-2. TRBV7-5 is a listed pseudogene. The CDR3 is 16 residues long.

This clone showed up just once. A read error may produce the germline difference seen at one junction end. The chain is built from TRBV7-7 and TRBJ2-2; D might be TRBD2 (6 bases). Germline CDR1 and CDR2: SSHAT and FNYEAQ (reference sequence). The CDR3 contains 15 residues. The CDR3 loop is CASSRDSANTGELFF. DNA of the CDR3: TGTGCTAGCAGCCGGGACTCCGCGAACACCGGGGAGCTGTTTTTT. Together with reference TRBV7-7 and TRBJ2-2, the CDR3 gives the full variable domain: GAGVSQSPRYKVTKRGQDVTLRCDPISSHATLYWYQQALGQGPEFLTYFNYEAQPDKSGLPSDRFSAERPEGSISTLTIQRTEQRDSAMYRCASSRDSANTGELFFGEGSRLTVL.

Comment on this clone: The likely explanation is a read error, given a far larger clone one base away. V and J are TRBV7-9 and TRBJ2-7; 9 positions match TRBD2. CDR1 and CDR2 (germline): SEHNR, FQNEAQ (reference sequence). The CDR3 length is 15 residues. CDR3 in DNA: TGTGCCAGCAGCTTAGGTGGGACTAGCTCCCACGAGCAGTACTTC. Protein: CASSLGGTSSHEQYF.

The V and J genes are TRBV10-3 and TRBJ2-1; 13 bases fit TRBD2. V shed 2 bases and J 14 bases; nucleotides not matched to a gene: 6. This CDR3 comprises 14 residues. Germline values: CDR1 ENHRY, CDR2 SYGVKD. The CDR3 reads CAISERTSGSGEFF. DNA of the CDR3: TGTGCCATCAGTGAGCGGACTAGCGGGAGCGGGGAGTTCTTC.

The chain links TRBV7-3 to TRBJ2-5; no clear D. The CDR3 extends over 13 amino acids. V was pared by 1 base and J by 4 bases, with 7 bases between. Germline CDR1 and CDR2: SGHTA and FQGTGA. The CDR3: CASSLIPGETQYF. The CDR3 DNA is TGTGCCAGCAGCTTAATCCCGGGAGAGACCCAGTACTTC.

Worth noting for this clone: This sequence may be a read error, since a much larger clone differs from it by one base. The chain combines TRBV18 with TRBJ1-1; D possibly corresponds to TRBD1 (6 bases). Trimming stripped 5 bases from V and 1 base from J, with 8 bases between. The V gene's germline CDR1 is KGHSH and CDR2 LQKENI. CDR3 length: 13 residues. The DNA of the CDR3 is TGTGCCAGCTCAGGACAGCCGAACACTGAAGCTTTCTTT. The encoded protein is CASSGQPNTEAFF.

This clone was picked up a small number of times. The genes are TRBV15 and TRBJ1-5, with D perhaps TRBD1 (5 bases). The CDR3 is 15 residues long. The germline gives CDR1 LNHNV, CDR2 YYDKDF (reference sequence). The V gene lost 0 bases and the J gene lost 3 bases, with 9 bases spanning the gap. The CDR3 here is CATSREGQANQPQHF. The DNA for the CDR3 is TGTGCCACCAGCAGAGAGGGGCAGGCCAATCAGCCCCAGCATTTT.

The chain carries TRBV7-9 and TRBJ1-2, with 7 positions matching TRBD1. Germline CDR1 is SEHNR and CDR2 is FQNEAQ (reference sequence). V was pared by 6 bases and J by 5 bases, with 18 bases of the junction left unmatched. This CDR3 contains 17 residues. DNA for the CDR3: TGTGCCAGCAGATCCACCGGGACAGCCTCCGACGTTTATGGCTACACCTTC. Its protein is CASRSTGTASDVYGYTF.

The chain couples TRBV10-2 to TRBJ2-7; 11 bases match TRBD2. J lost 3 bases, V lost 0 bases, and 10 bases had no gene match. The CDR3 is made up of 18 amino acids. Germline V CDR1 and CDR2: WSHSY, SAAADI. CDR3 region: CASSESASGRTIFYEQYF. Here the CDR3 DNA reads TGCGCCAGCAGTGAGTCGGCTAGCGGGAGGACCATCTTCTACGAGCAGTACTTC.

The chain links TRBV6-4 to TRBJ1-4; D remains unclear. V lost 5 bases to trimming and J lost 6 bases, with 13 bases between them. Germline V gives CDR1 MRHNA, CDR2 SNTAGT. The CDR3 runs 14 residues. This CDR3 is CASSQDMGHEKLFF. The CDR3 DNA reads TGTGCCAGCAGTCAAGACATGGGTCATGAAAAACTGTTTTTT.

The chain has TRBV2 and TRBJ2-5; TRBD2 aligns across 11 bases. Germline CDR1 SNHLY, CDR2 FYNNEI. The CDR3 is 15 residues long. Trimming cost V 6 bases and J 2 bases; bases outside gene matches: 5. The CDR3 sequence is CASRPGLADQETQYF. The CDR3 region has the DNA TGTGCCAGCAGACCGGGACTAGCGGATCAAGAGACCCAGTACTTC.

V is TRBV30 and J is TRBJ1-2, with a tentative D call TRBD1 (6 bases). The CDR3 has 15 residues. Looked up from germline, CDR1 is GTSNPN and CDR2 is SVGIG (reference sequence). V shed 6 bases and J shed 8 bases, with 25 bases lying between them. The CDR3: CACLRDTFTEGGYTF. CDR3 DNA: TGTGCCTGCCTTCGGGACACGTTTACGGAAGGGGGCTACACCTTC.

The chain employs TRBV2 and TRBJ2-5; 11 nucleotides align to TRBD2. With 4 bases clipped from V and 4 bases from J, the junction kept 2 bases outside the gene matches. Germline V gives CDR1 SNHLY, CDR2 FYNNEI. The CDR3 spans 14 residues. The CDR3 here is CASSAGTSGETQYF. In DNA form, the CDR3 reads TGTGCCAGCAGTGCCGGGACTAGCGGAGAGACCCAGTACTTC.

The chain couples TRBV5-1 to TRBJ1-2; a possible D gene is TRBD1 (5 bases). Between the trimmed V and J ends, which lost 3 bases and 3 bases, there was a span of 9 bases. The germline V gene encodes CDR1 SGHRS and CDR2 YFSETQ. The CDR3 spans 13 residues. The CDR3 DNA follows: TGCGCCAGCAGCTACGACAGCCACTATGGCTACACCTTC. Translating it yields CASSYDSHYGYTF.

The chain joins TRBV5-1 to TRBJ2-2; TRBD2 matches 9 bases. The trim removed 1 base at V and 1 base at J, leaving 5 bases unmatched. Germline CDR1 is SGHRS and CDR2 is YFSETQ. The CDR3 contains 17 residues. The CDR3 sequence is CASSLPLAGLNTGELFF. CDR3 coding DNA: TGCGCCAGCAGCTTGCCCCTAGCGGGACTGAACACCGGGGAGCTGTTTTTT.

Note on this clone: In the same sample, other DNA sequences code for this CDR3. This chain links TRBV4-1 with TRBJ2-1, with 10 positions matching TRBD2. This CDR3 has 18 residues. Germline CDR1 MGHRA, CDR2 YSYEKL. With 0 bases clipped from V and 2 bases from J, the junction kept 7 bases outside the gene matches. The CDR3: CASSQDPLAGAPYNEQFF. In nucleotides, the CDR3 is TGCGCCAGCAGCCAAGATCCTCTAGCGGGAGCACCCTACAATGAGCAGTTCTTC.

About this clone: A read error is likely here: a far larger clone is one base away. The chain joins TRBV30 to TRBJ1-5; D may be TRBD1 (5 bases). CDR3 size: 14 residues. The germline V gene encodes CDR1 GTSNPN and CDR2 SVGIG (reference sequence). Written as DNA, the CDR3 is TGTGCCTTGTCGGGGGATTTTAGCAATCGGCCCCAGCATTTT. Residues: CALSGDFSNRPQHF. Full variable domain (remainder filled in from reference TRBV30 and TRBJ1-5): SQTIHQWPATLVQPVGSPLSLECTVEGTSNPNLYWYRQAAGRGLQLLFYSVGIGQISSEVPQNLSASRPQDRQFILSSKKLLLSDSGFYLCALSGDFSNRPQHFGDGTRLSIL.

The rearrangement joins TRBV5-1 to TRBJ2-2, with 12 positions matching TRBD2. Losses at the gene ends were 0 bases for V and 6 bases for J; bases not matched to a gene: 0. The CDR3 runs 15 residues. Germline V gives CDR1 SGHRS, CDR2 YFSETQ. CDR3 in amino acids: CASSLGTSGAGELFF. CDR3 nucleotide sequence: TGCGCCAGCAGCTTGGGGACTAGCGGGGCCGGGGAGCTGTTTTTT.

The chain uses TRBV5-4 and TRBJ2-5; possible D gene TRBD1, 7 bases. The V and J ends lost 4 bases and 0 bases respectively, with 16 bases between them. Per germline, CDR1 SGHNT and CDR2 YYREEE (reference sequence). The CDR3 is 16 amino acids. Here the CDR3 reads CASSAQTGDYQETQYF. In DNA form, the CDR3 reads TGTGCCAGCAGCGCCCAAACAGGGGACTACCAAGAGACCCAGTACTTC. Full variable domain (remainder filled in from reference TRBV5-4 and TRBJ2-5): ETGVTQSPTHLIKTRGQQVTLRCSSQSGHNTVSWYQQALGQGPQFIFQYYREEENGRGNFPPRFSGLQFPNYSSELNVNALELDDSALYLCASSAQTGDYQETQYFGPGTRLLVL.

The chain is built from TRBV6-1 and TRBJ2-5; D gene uncertain. Germline CDR1 is MNHNS and CDR2 is SASEGT. The CDR3 is 15 residues long. Trimming shortened V by 5 bases and J by 1 base, and 14 bases separated the two germline ends. CDR3 sequence reads: CASSPLGSSQETQYF. CDR3 DNA: TGTGCCAGCAGTCCGTTGGGTAGCAGCCAAGAGACCCAGTACTTC.

The chain carries TRBV30 and TRBJ1-1, with D perhaps matching TRBD1 (5 bases). CDR1 GTSNPN and CDR2 SVGIG come from the germline V gene (reference sequence). CDR3 length: 14 amino acids. The V end was cut by 5 bases, the J end by 0 bases, with 13 bases between. The CDR3 nucleotides are TGTGCCTGGGGGCCCTCGGGACTGAACACTGAAGCTTTCTTT. Amino acids: CAWGPSGLNTEAFF.